The rows below give T cell receptor beta chains drawn from one sample of a study of immune cell composition in non-small cell lung cancer. Assay: immunoSEQ multiplex PCR; the TCRdb copy retains only in-frame clones and omits some. The sample holds about 2,900 clones, approximately 85% seen once. This same sample was also taken into another study, of CD4 T cells in lung cancer.

Sequenced input: lung tumor tissue. Receptor source: a human donor with non-small cell lung cancer. The CDR3 runs from the conserved cysteine through the conserved F or W. The order of the fields is V gene, CDR3 protein.

V: TRBV6-5
CDR3: CASSLTLAGQGYGYTF

V: TRBV5-1
CDR3: CASSLAGGRAEAFF

V: TRBV7-2
CDR3: CASSLDRAIGGYTF

V: TRBV6-6
CDR3: CASSWALAEQFF

V: TRBV5-5
CDR3: CASSLAPGNTEAFF

V: TRBV2
CDR3: CASRGPDEKLFF

V: TRBV27
CDR3: CASSKDSPGSTEAFF

V: TRBV2
CDR3: CASSRQAGELFF

V: TRBV28
CDR3: CASSPSDREWELFF

V: TRBV5-1
CDR3: CASSLEGRGGTDTQYF

V: TRBV18
CDR3: CASSPPQRTGELFF

V: TRBV28
CDR3: CASSSLGLAGETQYF

V: TRBV5-5
CDR3: CASSLLDRAGDSPLHF

V: TRBV15
CDR3: CATSRTVGGGQPQHF

V: TRBV12-2
CDR3: CASRQRRGSGANVLTF

V: TRBV28
CDR3: CASSIARGEGTDTQYF

V: TRBV14
CDR3: CASSGRGSSSYEQYF

V: TRBV11-3
CDR3: CASSLGQTFQETQYF

V: TRBV6-5
CDR3: CASSYGQGGAFF

V: TRBV7-9
CDR3: CASSFFSGRRKLTDTQYF

V: TRBV2
CDR3: CASRTGGNSEAFF

V: TRBV5-6
CDR3: CASSLGSLEGYEQYF